This record looks at one T cell receptor beta chain sequence and its context. The data derive from a study of blood T cell repertoires in COVID-19. On the study more broadly: Acute and convalescent COVID-19 samples came from the United States, Italy and Spain. Sample material is recorded as cDNA or gDNA derived from T cells, B-cell-depleted T cells, or PBMCs.

Per the study methods: Estimates of nucleated cell counts were drawn from the amplification of reference gene primers. Measured with immunoSEQ multiplex PCR; TCRdb has only the in-frame clones, and not every one. The DNA was the basis for D and trimming; V, J and clone size are from that table. The table records 250,000 or so clones, about 91% of them present only once. Germline V gene sequence: CDR1 SGDLS, CDR2 YYNGEE. The junction had 3 bases not matched to a gene; V was cut back by 0 bases and J by 9 bases. This CDR3 has 14 amino acids. Enrollees, 18 to 89 years old, lived in about two dozen US areas.

The sample taken for sequencing was PBMCs or T cells enriched from blood (not recorded which). The receptor's source is a woman between 25 and 40 years old with acute COVID-19. The rearrangement uses TRBV9 and TRBJ1-6, with TRBD1 matching 7 bases. In DNA form, the CDR3 reads TGTGCCAGCAGCGTAGGACAGGGCATTTCACCCCTCCACTTT. It translates to CASSVGQGISPLHF.